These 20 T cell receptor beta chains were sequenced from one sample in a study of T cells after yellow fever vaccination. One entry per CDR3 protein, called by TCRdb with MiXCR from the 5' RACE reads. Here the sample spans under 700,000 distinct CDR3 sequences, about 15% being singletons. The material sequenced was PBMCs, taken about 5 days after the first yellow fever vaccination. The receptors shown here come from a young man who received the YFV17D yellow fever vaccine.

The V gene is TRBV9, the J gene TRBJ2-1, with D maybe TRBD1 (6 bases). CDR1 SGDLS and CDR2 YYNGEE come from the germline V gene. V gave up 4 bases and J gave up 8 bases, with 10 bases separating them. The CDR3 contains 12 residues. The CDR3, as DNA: TGTGCCAGCAGCACTGGGGGCTATGAGCAGTTCTTC. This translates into CASSTGGYEQFF.

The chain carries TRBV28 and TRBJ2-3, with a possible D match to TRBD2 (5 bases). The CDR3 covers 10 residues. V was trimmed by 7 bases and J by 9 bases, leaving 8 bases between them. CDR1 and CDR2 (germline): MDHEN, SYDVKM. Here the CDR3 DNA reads TGTGCCAGCAATGGGAGAACGCAGTATTTT. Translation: CASNGRTQYF.

CDR3 sequence: CSANRQGASQTQYF. Here the CDR3 DNA reads TGCAGTGCTAACCGACAGGGGGCCTCCCAGACCCAGTACTTC. The chain carries TRBV20-1 and TRBJ2-5; 10 bases agree with TRBD1. The CDR3 loop spans 14 amino acids. Germline V gives CDR1 DFQATT, CDR2 SNEGSKA (reference sequence). J lost 6 bases, V lost 4 bases, and 8 bases had no gene match.

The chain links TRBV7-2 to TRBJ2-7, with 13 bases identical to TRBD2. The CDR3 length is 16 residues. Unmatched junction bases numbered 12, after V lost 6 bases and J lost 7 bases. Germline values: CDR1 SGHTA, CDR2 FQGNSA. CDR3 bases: TGTGCCAGCAGATCGACTAGCGGGGGGCCCTCTAGAGAGCAGTACTTC. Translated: CASRSTSGGPSREQYF.

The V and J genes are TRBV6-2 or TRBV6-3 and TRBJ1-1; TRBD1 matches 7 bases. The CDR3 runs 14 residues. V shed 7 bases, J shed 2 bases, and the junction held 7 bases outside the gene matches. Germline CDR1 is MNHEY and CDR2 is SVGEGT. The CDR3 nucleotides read TGTGCCAGCACCACGGGACAGCTTAACACTGAAGCTTTCTTT. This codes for CASTTGQLNTEAFF.

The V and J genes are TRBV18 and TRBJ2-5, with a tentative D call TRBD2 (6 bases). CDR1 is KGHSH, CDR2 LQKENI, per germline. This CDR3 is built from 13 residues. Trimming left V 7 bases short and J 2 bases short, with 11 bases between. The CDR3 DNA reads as TGTGCCAGCTGTCTTCGGGGGCAAGAGACCCAGTACTTC. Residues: CASCLRGQETQYF.

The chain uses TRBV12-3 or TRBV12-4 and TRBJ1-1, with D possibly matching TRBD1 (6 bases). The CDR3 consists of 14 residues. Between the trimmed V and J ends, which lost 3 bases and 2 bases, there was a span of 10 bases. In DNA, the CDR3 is TGTGCCAGCAGTTTTGGGACACCCAACACTGAAGCTTTCTTT. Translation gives CASSFGTPNTEAFF.

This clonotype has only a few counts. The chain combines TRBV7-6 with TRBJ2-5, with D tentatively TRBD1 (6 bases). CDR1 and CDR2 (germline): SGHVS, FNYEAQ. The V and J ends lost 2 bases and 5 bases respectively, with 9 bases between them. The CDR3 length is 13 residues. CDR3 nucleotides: TGTGCCAGCAGCTTAAGGGGGAGCGAGACCCAGTACTTC. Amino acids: CASSLRGSETQYF.

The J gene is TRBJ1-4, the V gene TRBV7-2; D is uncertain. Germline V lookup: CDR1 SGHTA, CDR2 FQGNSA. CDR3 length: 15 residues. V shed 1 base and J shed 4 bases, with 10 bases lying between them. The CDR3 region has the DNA TGTGCCAGCAGCTTAGTGTTGTCGGGTAATGAAAAACTGTTTTTT. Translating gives CASSLVLSGNEKLFF.

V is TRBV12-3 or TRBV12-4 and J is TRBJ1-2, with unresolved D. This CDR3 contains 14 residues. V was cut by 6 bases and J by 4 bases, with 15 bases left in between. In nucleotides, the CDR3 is TGTGCCAGCAGGACATCCCTGGGCCCCTATGGCTACACCTTC. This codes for CASRTSLGPYGYTF.

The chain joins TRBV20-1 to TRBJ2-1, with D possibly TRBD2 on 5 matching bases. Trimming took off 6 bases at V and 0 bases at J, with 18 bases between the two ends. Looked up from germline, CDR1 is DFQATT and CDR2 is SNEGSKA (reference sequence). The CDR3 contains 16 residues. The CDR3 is CSATSFTDYSYNEQFF. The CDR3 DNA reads TGCAGTGCCACCTCATTTACAGACTACTCCTACAATGAGCAGTTCTTC.

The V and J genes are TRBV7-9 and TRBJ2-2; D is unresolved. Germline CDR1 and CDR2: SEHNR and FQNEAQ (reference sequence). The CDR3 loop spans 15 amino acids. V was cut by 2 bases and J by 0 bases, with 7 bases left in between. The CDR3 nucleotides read TGTGCCAGCAGCTTAAACAGCGCGAACACCGGGGAGCTGTTTTTT. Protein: CASSLNSANTGELFF.

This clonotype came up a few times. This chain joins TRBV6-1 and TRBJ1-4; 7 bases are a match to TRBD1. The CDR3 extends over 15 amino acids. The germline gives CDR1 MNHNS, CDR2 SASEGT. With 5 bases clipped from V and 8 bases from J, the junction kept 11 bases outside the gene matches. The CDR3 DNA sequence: TGTGCCAGCAGTCGTCCGACAGGGATGGAAGAAAAACTGTTTTTT. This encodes CASSRPTGMEEKLFF.

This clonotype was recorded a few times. The CDR3 here is CASSQVRGFSGANVLTF. Written as DNA, the CDR3 is TGTGCCAGCAGCCAAGTAAGGGGTTTCTCCGGGGCCAACGTCCTGACTTTC. The chain combines TRBV14 with TRBJ2-6, with D possibly TRBD1 on 5 matching bases. Trimming removed 1 base from V and 4 bases from J, with 14 bases in between. The CDR3 is made up of 17 amino acids. CDR1 is SGHDN and CDR2 is FVKESK in the germline V gene.

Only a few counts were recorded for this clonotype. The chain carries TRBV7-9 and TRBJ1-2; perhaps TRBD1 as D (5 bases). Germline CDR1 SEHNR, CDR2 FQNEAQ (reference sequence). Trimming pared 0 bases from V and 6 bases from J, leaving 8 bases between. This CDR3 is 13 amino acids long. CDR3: CASSLAQGNGYTF. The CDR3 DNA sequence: TGTGCCAGCAGCTTAGCTCAGGGAAATGGCTACACCTTC.

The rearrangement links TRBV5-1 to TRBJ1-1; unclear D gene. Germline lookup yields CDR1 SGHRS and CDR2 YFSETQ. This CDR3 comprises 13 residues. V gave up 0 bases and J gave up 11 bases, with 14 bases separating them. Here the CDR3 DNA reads TGCGCCAGCAGCTTGGTGGGATCCCTGGAGGCTTTCTTT. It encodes CASSLVGSLEAFF.

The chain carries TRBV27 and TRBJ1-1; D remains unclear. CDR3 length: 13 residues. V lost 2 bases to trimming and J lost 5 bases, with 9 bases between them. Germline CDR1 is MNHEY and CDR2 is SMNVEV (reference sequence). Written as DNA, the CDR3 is TGTGCCAGCAGTTTAAAGGCAGTAACTGAAGCTTTCTTT. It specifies CASSLKAVTEAFF.

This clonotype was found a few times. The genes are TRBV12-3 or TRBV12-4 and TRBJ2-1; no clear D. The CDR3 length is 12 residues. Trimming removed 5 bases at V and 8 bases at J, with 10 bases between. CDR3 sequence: CASSPTGHEQFF. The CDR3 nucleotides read TGTGCCAGCAGTCCCACGGGCCATGAGCAGTTCTTC.

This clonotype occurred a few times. CDR3 protein: CAISESSGAGGYTF. The CDR3 nucleotides read TGTGCCATCAGTGAGTCGTCGGGGGCAGGAGGCTACACCTTC. V gene TRBV10-3 combines with J gene TRBJ1-2, with a possible D match to TRBD1 (6 bases). V was clipped by 0 bases and J by 8 bases, with 13 bases between them. This CDR3 is built from 14 residues. CDR1 and CDR2 (germline): ENHRY, SYGVKD.

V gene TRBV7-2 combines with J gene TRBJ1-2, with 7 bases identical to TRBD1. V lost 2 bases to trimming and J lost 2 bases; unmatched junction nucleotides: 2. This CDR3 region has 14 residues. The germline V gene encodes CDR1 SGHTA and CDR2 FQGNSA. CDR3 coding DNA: TGTGCCAGCAGCTTAAGGGACAGAAACTATGGCTACACCTTC. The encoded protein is CASSLRDRNYGYTF.